Listed below are T cell receptor beta chains from one sample, sequenced in a study of CD4+ T cells in melanoma. Only in-frame clones appear in the TCRdb table, and some are missing; sequencing was by immunoSEQ multiplex PCR. Of 8,500 to 10,000 clones in the sample, over 55% were seen once. The sequenced material came from cells from a culture (not recorded whether cultured in vitro). These receptors were taken from a human donor with melanoma. CDR3s include the opening cysteine and the closing phenylalanine or tryptophan. The D gene is left open where the match is weak.

D gene,J gene,V gene,CDR3 protein
TRBD2,TRBJ2-3,TRBV4-2,CASSQDWASGYTDTQYF
TRBD2,TRBJ2-7,TRBV4-2,CASSLGGEGYEQYF
TRBD1,TRBJ2-1,TRBV5-6,CASSQIRDRGPTFYNEQFF
-,TRBJ1-2,TRBV30,CAWSHSGHRFRGYTF
-,TRBJ2-1,TRBV19,CASSPSAYEQFF
-,TRBJ2-2,TRBV19,CASSIERGRGELFF
-,TRBJ1-6,TRBV6-5,CASSASGPQNSPLHF
TRBD2,TRBJ2-1,TRBV7-9,CASSFSAIAGSYNEQFF
TRBD1,TRBJ2-6,TRBV19,CATTPQGAGANVLTF
-,TRBJ1-4,TRBV9,CASSVSSQLNEKLFF
-,TRBJ1-1,TRBV2,CASSQETVVPEAFF
TRBD1,TRBJ2-1,TRBV5-8,CASSGRDRGSTQSYNEQFF
TRBD1,TRBJ2-3,TRBV10-1,CASSWDRTTDTQYF
-,TRBJ1-2,TRBV6-1,CASSEKGNYGYTF
-,TRBJ2-3,TRBV5-1,CASSLAVAGGTGATQYF
-,TRBJ2-1,TRBV18,CASSGQTGGNEQFF
-,TRBJ2-7,TRBV7-9,CASSPPGRYEQYF
-,TRBJ1-6,TRBV18,CASSPEAHNSPLHF
-,TRBJ2-7,TRBV7-2,CASSFPNSYEQYF
TRBD2,TRBJ2-3,TRBV11-3,CASSLGGGVTQYF
TRBD1,TRBJ1-2,TRBV5-1,CASSSTGGGRGYTF
-,TRBJ1-1,TRBV4-1,CASSGVGFIKNTEAFF
TRBD1,TRBJ1-2,TRBV25-1,CASARTGIYGYTF
-,TRBJ1-1,TRBV9,CASSVMPNTEAFF
TRBD2,TRBJ2-5,TRBV5-4,CASSPGGGQETQYF
-,TRBJ1-2,TRBV5-5,CASRVEREGYTF
TRBD2,TRBJ2-7,TRBV7-8,CASSPGGDPRYEQYF
-,TRBJ2-3,TRBV19,CALSGAGKTDTQYF
TRBD1,TRBJ1-5,TRBV13,CASSLRQGANNQPQHF
TRBD2,TRBJ2-2,TRBV7-2,CASSFGGGRTGELFF
-,TRBJ2-7,TRBV2,CASTGGTSYEQYF
-,TRBJ1-5,TRBV7-8,CASSLALGSNQPQHF
-,TRBJ2-3,TRBV30,CAWSVEGGPVDTQYF
-,TRBJ1-5,TRBV18,CASSPGGQASSHQPQHF
-,TRBJ2-3,TRBV10-2,CASSEPGPFRNTQYF
TRBD2,TRBJ2-3,TRBV11-2,CASSLGLAGLTDTQYF
TRBD2,TRBJ2-5,TRBV5-1,CASSLFGTSGGGWQETQYF
TRBD1,TRBJ1-1,TRBV5-6,CASSLGTATEAFF
-,TRBJ1-2,TRBV7-9,CATTVEHGYTF
TRBD2,TRBJ2-4,TRBV5-1,CASSFYSSGAKNIQYF
-,TRBJ2-1,TRBV10-2,CASSEETSNEQFF
-,TRBJ1-5,TRBV2,CASGRGLSNQPQHF
-,TRBJ2-7,TRBV5-1,CASSERPPPEGEQYF
TRBD1,TRBJ1-2,TRBV18,CASSLQGDNYGYTF
TRBD1,TRBJ2-5,TRBV6-5,CASRNPGQGSETQYF
TRBD1,TRBJ1-2,TRBV18,CASSPLGQGPDVGYTF
-,TRBJ1-1,TRBV29-1,CSVGQTEWGAFF
-,TRBJ2-7,TRBV6-5,CASSYSTGTWNEQYF
-,TRBJ1-4,TRBV18,CASSPPGYSTEKLFF
TRBD1,TRBJ1-3,TRBV6-5,CASSRQGSGNTIYF